The next 15 T cell receptor beta chains were all read from a single sample in a study of T-cell reconstitution after alpha-beta-depleted transplantation in children. A TCRbeta library incorporating unique molecular identifiers was prepared. TCRdb passed the PCR reads through MiXCR, listing each CDR3 protein once. In the table there are about 980,000 distinct CDR3 sequences, about 26% of which are singletons. The sample was PBMCs, mostly from graft donor cells, taken 360 days after TCRalphabeta/CD19-depleted stem cell transplant. The source of these receptors is a boy younger than two who had a stem cell transplant for SCID, so the T cells may come from the graft donor.

This clonotype was recorded once. At one boundary the junction diverges from the germline segment, which might be a read error. In DNA form, the CDR3 reads TGTGCCAGCAGTGAATTAAGATCCACCGGGGAGCTGTTCTTT. Protein sequence: CASSELRSTGELFF. V usage is TRBV25-1 and J usage is TRBJ2-2; maybe TRBD2 (5 bases). The CDR3 covers 14 residues. CDR1 MGHDK and CDR2 SYGVNS come from the germline V gene.

CDR3 sequence (DNA): TGCAGTGCTAGAGATCCGCAGGGCGGCAGGCTCCCTTACGAGCAGTACTTC. The encoded protein is CSARDPQGGRLPYEQYF. The chain has TRBV20-1 and TRBJ2-7; a possible D gene is TRBD1 (5 bases). Trimming removed 0 bases at V and 4 bases at J, with 22 bases between. Germline assignment: CDR1 DFQATT and CDR2 SNEGSKA (reference sequence). CDR3 length: 17 residues.

The CDR3 spells CASHPGTSSGDEQFF. DNA of the CDR3: TGTGCCAGCCATCCAGGGACTAGCTCCGGCGATGAGCAGTTCTTC. The chain has TRBV12-3 or TRBV12-4 and TRBJ2-1; TRBD2 matches at 9 bases. The J segment lost 8 bases and the V segment lost 8 bases, leaving 13 bases of the junction unmatched. The CDR3 runs 15 residues.

This clonotype appeared a few times. The chain combines TRBV10-3 with TRBJ2-1, with 9 bases lining up with TRBD1. This CDR3 region has 14 residues. J lost 5 bases, V lost 4 bases, and 3 bases had no gene match. Per germline, CDR1 ENHRY and CDR2 SYGVKD. The CDR3 nucleotides are TGTGCCATCAGTGGACAGGGGGTGGACAATGAGCAGTTCTTC. Protein product: CAISGQGVDNEQFF.

This chain joins TRBV15 and TRBJ2-1; 8 nucleotides align to TRBD1. The CDR3 is 17 residues long. V was clipped by 4 bases and J by 3 bases; unmatched bases: 11. CDR1 LNHNV and CDR2 YYDKDF come from the germline V gene (reference sequence). CDR3: CATSIGFRDRYYNEQFF. The CDR3, as DNA: TGTGCCACCAGCATAGGTTTTCGGGACAGGTACTACAATGAGCAGTTCTTC.

A few counts support this clonotype. The chain employs TRBV11-2 and TRBJ2-5; D might be TRBD2 (6 bases). The CDR3 is 12 residues long. The V end was cut by 5 bases, the J end by 10 bases, with 14 bases between. CDR1 is SGHAT and CDR2 is FQNNGV in the germline V gene. The chain's CDR3 is CASSRGVQGQYF. In DNA, the CDR3 is TGTGCCAGCAGCCGCGGGGTTCAGGGCCAGTACTTC.

The gene calls are TRBV5-1 and TRBJ1-2; no clear D. The CDR3 length is 13 residues. CDR1 is SGHRS, CDR2 YFSETQ, per germline. V was trimmed by 0 bases and J by 3 bases, leaving 6 bases between them. CDR3 DNA sequence: TGCGCCAGCAGCTTGGTGGTGGACTATGGCTACACCTTC. Translating gives CASSLVVDYGYTF.

Only a few counts were recorded for this clonotype. The chain links TRBV29-1 to TRBJ2-2, with 9 positions matching TRBD1. After removal of 7 bases from V and 1 base from J, the junction contained 10 bases not matched to a gene. CDR1 SQVTM and CDR2 ANQGSEA come from the germline V gene. The CDR3 sequence is 16 residues long. CDR3 residues: CSAGTGRGKNTGELFF. The CDR3 coding sequence is TGCAGCGCGGGGACAGGGCGGGGCAAGAACACCGGGGAGCTGTTTTTT.

The genes are TRBV12-3 or TRBV12-4 and TRBJ2-1; D is undetermined. The V end was cut by 2 bases, the J end by 5 bases, with 13 bases between. CDR3 length: 15 amino acids. The chain's CDR3 is CASSLLGLKNNEQFF. The CDR3 DNA is TGTGCCAGCAGTTTACTGGGGTTAAAGAACAATGAGCAGTTCTTC.

The chain is built from TRBV9 and TRBJ2-2; TRBD2 agrees at 10 bases. The CDR3 has 16 amino acids. Germline assignment: CDR1 SGDLS and CDR2 YYNGEE. V dropped 5 bases and J dropped 3; count of bases not matched to a gene: 7. The CDR3 bases are TGTGCCAGCAGTAAATTAGCGGGGGGACACACCGGGGAGCTGTTTTTT. It specifies CASSKLAGGHTGELFF.

V and J are TRBV20-1 and TRBJ1-4, with a weak D call TRBD1 (5 bases). The ends were cut back, 4 bases at V and 7 bases at J, with 16 bases in the middle. CDR1 is DFQATT, CDR2 SNEGSKA, per germline (reference sequence). The CDR3 loop spans 14 amino acids. The CDR3 DNA is TGCAGTGCTATCCGGGGCAGGGAGAGTGAAAAACTGTTTTTT. It specifies CSAIRGRESEKLFF.

In this sample, this clonotype turned up a few times. The chain couples TRBV20-1 to TRBJ1-6, with D perhaps TRBD1 (5 bases). With 3 bases removed from V and 6 bases from J, the gap between germline ends came to 15 bases. This CDR3 is built from 15 residues. In germline, CDR1 is DFQATT, CDR2 SNEGSKA (reference sequence). DNA of the CDR3: TGCAGTGCTAGGTCGGAAGGACAACCTAATTCACCCCTCCACTTT. It encodes CSARSEGQPNSPLHF.

This clonotype occurred a few times. The chain has TRBV12-3 or TRBV12-4 and TRBJ2-5; 7 nucleotides match TRBD1. With 4 bases clipped from V and 5 bases from J, the junction kept 7 bases outside the gene matches. This CDR3 comprises 14 residues. The CDR3 spells CASSSLDRKETQYF. The CDR3 nucleotides are TGTGCCAGCAGTTCCCTGGACAGGAAGGAGACCCAGTACTTC.

This sequence joins TRBV5-1 and TRBJ2-3; D is unclear. Trimming removed 0 bases at V and 5 bases at J, with 13 bases between. CDR1 and CDR2 (germline): SGHRS, YFSETQ. The CDR3 length is 15 residues. In DNA form, the CDR3 reads TGCGCCAGCAGCTTGGGGAGACGAGGTAGAGATACGCAGTATTTT. This translates into CASSLGRRGRDTQYF.

CDR3 in amino acids: CSAITTQQETQYF. The CDR3 DNA reads as TGCAGCGCAATAACGACGCAGCAAGAGACCCAGTACTTC. The genes are TRBV29-1 and TRBJ2-5, with D hard to call. CDR1 is SQVTM, CDR2 ANQGSEA, per germline. The germline V and J ends were trimmed by 7 bases and 2 bases, with 14 bases remaining between them. The CDR3 totals 13 residues.